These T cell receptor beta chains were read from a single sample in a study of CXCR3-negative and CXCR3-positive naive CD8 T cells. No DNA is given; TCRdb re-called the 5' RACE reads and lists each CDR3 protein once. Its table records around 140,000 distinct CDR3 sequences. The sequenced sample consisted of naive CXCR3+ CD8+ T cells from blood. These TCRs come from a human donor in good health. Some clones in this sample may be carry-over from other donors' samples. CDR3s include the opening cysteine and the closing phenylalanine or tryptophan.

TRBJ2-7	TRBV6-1	CASSNDPGTTPYEQYF
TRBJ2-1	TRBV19	CASSPRGRRLDNEQFF
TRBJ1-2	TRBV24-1	CATSDRTGLTYGYTF
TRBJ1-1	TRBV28	CASSSQINTEAFF
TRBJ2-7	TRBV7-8	CASSLMQGASYEQYF
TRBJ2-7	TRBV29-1	CSVEDPEPGQGSYEQYF
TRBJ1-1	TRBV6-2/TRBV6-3	CASSYSRETGNTEAFF
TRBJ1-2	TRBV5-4	CASSSGTVYGYTF
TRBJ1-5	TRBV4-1	CASSQGGTPSNQPQHF
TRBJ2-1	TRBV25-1	CASSDSSSYNEQFF
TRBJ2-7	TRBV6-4	CASNLSPGQDSYEQYF
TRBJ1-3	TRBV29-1	CSVIDRDDSGNTIYF
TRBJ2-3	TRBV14	CASSHWNRGSGGDTQYF
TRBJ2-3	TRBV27	CASSAEGADTDTQYF
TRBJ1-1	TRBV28	CASSLNRGAEAFF
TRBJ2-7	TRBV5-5	CASSLGWDSVLGEQYF
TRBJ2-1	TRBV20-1	CSARDLGSASYNEQFF
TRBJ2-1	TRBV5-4	CASSLAGVRGDEQFF
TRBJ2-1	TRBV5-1	CASSLESGGAYNEQFF
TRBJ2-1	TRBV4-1	CASSQDRNDNEQFF
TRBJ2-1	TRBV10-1	CASSRDSYTMKQFF
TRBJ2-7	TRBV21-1	CASSKGQLLYEQYF
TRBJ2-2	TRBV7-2	CASSLLAGGPGELFF
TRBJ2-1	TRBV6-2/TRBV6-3	CASSRGLAGYNEQFF
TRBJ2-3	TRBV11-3	CASSRGQGEADTQYF
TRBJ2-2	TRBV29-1	CSVVGDPGELFF
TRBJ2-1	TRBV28	CASSLGLAGVREQFF
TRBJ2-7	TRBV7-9	CASSPRAGNEQYF
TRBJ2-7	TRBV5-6	CASSLVGTYEQYF
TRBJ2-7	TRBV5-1	CASSGLAGGSGSYEQYF
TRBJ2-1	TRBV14	CASSQEGPAGQFF
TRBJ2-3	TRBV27	CASSPGLVTQYF
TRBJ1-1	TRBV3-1	CASSNSRMNTEAFF
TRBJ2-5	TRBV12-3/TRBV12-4	CASAVPARTQYF
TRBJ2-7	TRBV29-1	CSVEVQGSRSYEQYF
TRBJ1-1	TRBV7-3	CASSLIGGGTEAFF
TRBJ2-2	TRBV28	CGSLDGSFAGTGELFF
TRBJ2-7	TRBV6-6	CASSEGGGPYEQYF
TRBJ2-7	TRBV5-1	CASSFPPAGDIDEQYF
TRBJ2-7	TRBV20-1	CSARVGRSGEQAIYYEQYF
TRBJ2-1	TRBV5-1	CASSPTGGAYNEQFF
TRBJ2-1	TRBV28	CASSSVEGGPFDEQFF
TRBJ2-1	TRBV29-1	CSFTPTAGGYNEQFF
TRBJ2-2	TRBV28	CASTLYRGAGELFF
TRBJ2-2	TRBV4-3	CASSQDSTGVGTGELFF
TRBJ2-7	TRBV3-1	CASSPGFGSYEQYF
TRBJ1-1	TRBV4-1	CASSRAGNTEAFF
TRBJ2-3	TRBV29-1	CSVTGTSGESTDTQYF